This entry lists 7 T cell receptor beta chains sequenced from one sample in a study of T cell repertoires in aging, cancer and after chemotherapy. TCR beta rearrangements were amplified from peripheral blood genomic DNA. A mixed TRB-A/B primer pool amplified rearranged TRB by multiplex touch-down PCR. Via MiXCR, TCRdb re-called the multiplex PCR reads, giving one row per CDR3 protein. The sample lists thousands of distinct CDR3 sequences, 45% occurring once. Source material: blood. All receptors come from a human donor with a solid tumor.

This chain connects TRBV6-5 to TRBJ2-3; D remains ambiguous. CDR1 is MNHEY and CDR2 is SVGAGI in the germline V gene. The CDR3 consists of 11 residues. The V end lost 3 bases, the J end lost 6 bases, and 4 bases lay between the germline ends. The CDR3 nucleotides are TGTGCCAGCAGTTATGCCGATACGCAGTATTTT. It yields the protein CASSYADTQYF.

This clonotype was counted between two and nine times. The V and J genes are TRBV29-1 and TRBJ2-5; D is unresolved. Germline V gene lookup returns CDR1 SQVTM and CDR2 ANQGSEA. The CDR3 totals 13 residues. V gave up 7 bases and J gave up 5 bases, with 17 bases separating them. The CDR3 loop is CSGAVSRQETQYF. The CDR3 coding sequence is TGCAGCGGCGCAGTATCTAGGCAGGAGACCCAGTACTTC.

Points on this clonotype: With a much larger clone just one base away, this may be a read error. Written as DNA, the CDR3 is TGTGCCTGCAGTTACTCGGACCGTTCCTACGAGCAGTACTTC. This codes for CACSYSDRSYEQYF. The J gene is TRBJ2-7, the V gene TRBV6-5; D unresolved. There are 14 residues in the CDR3. From germline, CDR1 is MNHEY and CDR2 SVGAGI.

This clonotype was detected a few times. The chain is built from TRBV15 and TRBJ1-1; 8 bases map to TRBD1. CDR3 length equals 17 residues. Germline V gene sequence: CDR1 LNHNV, CDR2 YYDKDF (reference sequence). V trimming: 2 bases; J trimming: 1 base; junction bases outside the gene matches: 9. The CDR3 is CATSRWGQGAANTEAFF. The CDR3 DNA sequence: TGTGCCACCAGCAGATGGGGCCAGGGGGCGGCGAACACTGAAGCTTTCTTT. Based on the CDR3 plus reference TRBV15 and TRBJ1-1, the full variable domain is DAMVIQNPRYQVTQFGKPVTLSCSQTLNHNVMYWYQQKSSQAPKLLFHYYDKDFNNEADTPDNFQSRRPNTSFCFLDIRSPGLGDTAMYLCATSRWGQGAANTEAFFGQGTRLTVV.

The chain uses TRBV6-4 and TRBJ1-1; possible D gene TRBD1, 6 bases. The CDR3 is made up of 13 amino acids. Looked up from germline, CDR1 is MRHNA and CDR2 is SNTAGT. The ends were cut back, 5 bases at V and 4 bases at J, with 11 bases in the middle. Written as DNA, the CDR3 is TGTGCCAGCAGTCTTGACAGGTTCACTGAAGCTTTCTTT. Its protein product is CASSLDRFTEAFF.

There are a few counts of this clonotype. J is TRBJ2-1 and V is TRBV15; D gene ambiguous. V was cut by 1 base and J by 1 base, with 8 bases left in between. This CDR3 has 15 amino acids. Germline V gene sequence: CDR1 LNHNV, CDR2 YYDKDF (reference sequence). CDR3 residues: CATSRVRYSYNEQFF. The CDR3 coding sequence is TGTGCCACCAGCAGAGTCAGGTATTCCTACAATGAGCAGTTCTTC.

The V call is TRBV6-6, the J call TRBJ2-2, with a weak D call TRBD2 (5 bases). With 6 bases removed from V and 6 bases from J, the gap between germline ends came to 17 bases. The CDR3 is made up of 15 amino acids. CDR1 is MNHNY, CDR2 SVGAGI, per germline (reference sequence). CDR3 sequence (DNA): TGTGCCAGCAGCCGACAAGCATCCGGGGCCGGGGAGCTGTTTTTT. It translates to CASSRQASGAGELFF.